The 3 T cell receptor beta chains below come from one sample, sequenced in a study of T cells after yellow fever vaccination. Each CDR3 protein is one row after TCRdb ran MiXCR on the 5' RACE reads. The sample contains about 400,000 distinct CDR3 sequences, 6.2% of which appear only once. The sequencing here drew on PBMCs, taken 5 days after the yellow fever booster vaccination. Source of these receptors: a young man who received the YFV17D yellow fever vaccine.

This clonotype has just a few counts. This rearrangement joins TRBV20-1 to TRBJ1-5; D call uncertain. The germline gives CDR1 DFQATT, CDR2 SNEGSKA (reference sequence). V was pared by 0 bases and J by 12 bases, with 18 bases between. This CDR3 region has 14 residues. In DNA form, the CDR3 reads TGCAGTGCTAGAGATCCATCTCCAGCACACCGCCAGCATTTT. This translates into CSARDPSPAHRQHF.

The chain employs TRBV4-3 and TRBJ2-2; D may correspond to TRBD1 or TRBD2 (5 bases each). V was shortened by 4 bases and J by 3 bases, with 15 bases between the two germline ends. The germline V gene has CDR1 LGHNA and CDR2 YSLEER. The CDR3 length is 16 residues. The CDR3 DNA sequence: TGCGCCAGCAGCCCTTTAGCAGGGAGCGACACCGGGGAGCTGTTTTTT. The encoded protein is CASSPLAGSDTGELFF.

This clonotype was seen ten or more times. The rearrangement uses TRBV9 and TRBJ2-5, with 7 bases fitting TRBD2. The trim removed 0 bases at V and 5 bases at J, leaving 7 bases unmatched. The V gene's germline CDR1 is SGDLS and CDR2 YYNGEE. The CDR3 is 15 amino acids. The CDR3 reads CASSVAAGAMETQYF. The CDR3 coding sequence is TGTGCCAGCAGCGTAGCCGCGGGAGCAATGGAGACCCAGTACTTC.